This record looks at one T cell receptor beta chain sequence and its context. Patients of the Seattle cohort, enrolled during active infection, were followed longitudinally. The germline V and J ends were trimmed by 5 bases and 6 bases, with 17 bases remaining between them. Germline CDR1 is GTSNPN and CDR2 is SVGIG (reference sequence). The CDR3 contains 14 residues. This record belongs to a study of blood T cell repertoires in COVID-19. Overall study: Collection of acute and convalescent COVID-19 samples took place in the United States, Italy and Spain.

As handled by the study authors: Counts of nucleated cells, estimated from reference gene primer amplification, were obtained. This table comes from immunoSEQ multiplex PCR, and its TCRdb copy is limited to in-frame clones, with some not included. V and J calls and clone size are as listed in that table; D and trimming were resolved from the DNA. The table lists over 250,000 clones, just over 90% of them singletons. Sequencing was done on a sample of peripheral blood. The chain combines TRBV30 with TRBJ2-1; no clear D gene. This receptor was taken from a woman in her thirties with COVID-19, enrolled during active disease. CDR3 amino acids: CAWAPRGVANEQFF. CDR3 nucleotides: TGTGCCTGGGCCCCCCGAGGCGTAGCCAATGAGCAGTTCTTC.